The clone carrying this TCR beta chain has a single count. Its antigen is unknown. The data originate from a study of OX40 agonist ivuxolimab in advanced cancers. Across the study: Enrollees could have had prior anti-PD-1, anti-PD-L1 or anti-CTLA-4 therapy, which approximately 40% had received. Study outcomes and limitations: In CD8+ T cells, expanded clones were on average more numerous than in CD4+. Determination of antigen specificity was not performed for the expanded peripheral T cells.

Germline CDR1 reads MGHRA; CDR2 reads YSYEKL. The germline V and J ends were trimmed by 7 bases and 7 bases, with 23 bases remaining between them. The CDR3 sequence is 15 residues long. The repertoire was sequenced with immunoSEQ multiplex PCR; TCRdb's copy has only in-frame clones and lacks some. The repertoire holds about 11,000 clones, around 86% seen once, with 25% to 30% in the top ten. V is TRBV4-1 and J is TRBJ2-7, with D possibly being TRBD1 (6 bases). This receptor was obtained from an adult with an advanced solid tumor such as melanoma, head and neck, liver or kidney cancer. Sample: CD4+ or CD8+ T cells sorted from blood, taken in a trial of the OX40 agonist ivuxolimab. CDR3: CASTPFWQGNEEQYF. DNA of the CDR3: TGCGCCAGCACCCCCTTTTGGCAGGGGAATGAGGAGCAGTACTTC.